One sample yielded the 16 T cell receptor beta chains listed below, sequenced in a study of blood T cells in healthy people across ages. Sample-barcoded 5' priming and a J-beta primer mix drove a second PCR of about 7 to 12 cycles. TCRdb processed the 5' RACE reads anew with MiXCR; each CDR3 protein has one entry. There are about 1,000,000 distinct CDR3 sequences in the sample; 40% to 55% occur only once, and 15% to 20% lies in the top ten. Sequenced: blood. These receptors were collected from a woman aged 60-75 years in good health.

The chain employs TRBV7-9 and TRBJ2-7; 9 bases are a match to TRBD1. Germline V gene data show CDR1 as SEHNR and CDR2 as FQNEAQ (reference sequence). CDR3 length: 19 residues. With 2 bases clipped from V and 4 bases from J, the junction kept 18 bases outside the gene matches. In DNA form, the CDR3 reads TGTGCCAGCAGCTTAAAGGGTTTACCGACAGGGGGTGCCGGATACGAGCAGTACTTC. This gives the protein CASSLKGLPTGGAGYEQYF.

The chain is built from TRBV7-9 and TRBJ2-7; 8 bases agree with TRBD2. CDR1 SEHNR and CDR2 FQNEAQ come from the germline V gene (reference sequence). This CDR3 spans 15 amino acids. The V gene end was trimmed by 3 bases and the J gene end by 5 bases; junction bases not matched to a gene: 9. This chain's CDR3 is CASSFPSSGGNEQYF. The CDR3 nucleotides are TGTGCCAGCAGCTTTCCCTCCTCGGGGGGGAACGAGCAGTACTTC.

The chain carries TRBV6-4 and TRBJ2-1, with 7 positions matching TRBD2. Germline trimming cut 0 bases from V and 6 bases from J; bases unmatched to any gene: 8. CDR1 MRHNA and CDR2 SNTAGT come from the germline V gene. The CDR3 consists of 16 residues. CDR3 residues: CASSDSIERDRNEQFF. The DNA for the CDR3 is TGTGCCAGCAGTGACTCGATCGAGCGGGATCGCAATGAGCAGTTCTTC.

Comment on this clonotype: A much larger clone lies one base from this, so it may be a read error. The J gene is TRBJ2-1, the V gene TRBV20-1; D gene uncertain. The last part of the DNA fits TRBJ2-7 better; the J call may be wrong. The germline V gene encodes CDR1 DFQATT and CDR2 SNEGSKA (reference sequence). The CDR3 spans 14 residues. The CDR3 is CSARALSSYNEQYF. The CDR3 DNA is TGCAGTGCTAGAGCGCTGAGCTCCTACAATGAGCAGTACTTC.

V usage is TRBV5-1 and J usage is TRBJ2-5; 8 bases are shared with TRBD1. Germline CDR1 SGHRS, CDR2 YFSETQ. The CDR3 is 16 residues long. CDR3 nucleotide sequence: TGCGTCAGTAGCCCTGGACAGGGAGGAGGGCAAGAGACCCAGTACTTC. This sequence encodes CVSSPGQGGGQETQYF.

This clonotype was seen repeatedly, ten times or more. The J gene is TRBJ2-1, the V gene TRBV24-1; TRBD2 matches at 7 bases. Germline CDR1 and CDR2: KGHDR and SFDVKD. V shed 4 bases and J 4 bases; nucleotides not matched to a gene: 12. This CDR3 is built from 17 residues. The CDR3 nucleotides are TGTGCCACCAGTGACCGTACCCCCGGGACTACGTACAATGAGCAGTTCTTC. This codes for CATSDRTPGTTYNEQFF.

The rearrangement links TRBV5-1 to TRBJ2-7; 8 bases line up with TRBD1. Germline V gene sequence: CDR1 SGHRS, CDR2 YFSETQ. V was clipped by 9 bases and J by 2 bases; unmatched bases: 10. This CDR3 has 14 amino acids. The CDR3 sequence: CAIMGPGQAYEQYF. The CDR3 region has the DNA TGCGCCATCATGGGCCCGGGACAGGCCTACGAGCAGTACTTC.

V usage is TRBV15 and J usage is TRBJ2-7; the match to TRBD1 covers 8 bases. With V trimmed by 4 bases and J by 6 bases, 5 bases remained unmatched. CDR3 length equals 13 residues. The germline gives CDR1 LNHNV, CDR2 YYDKDF (reference sequence). The CDR3 region has the DNA TGTGCCACCAGCACCGGACAGGGTGGCGAGCAGTACTTC. Protein: CATSTGQGGEQYF.

This sequence joins TRBV29-1 and TRBJ2-3; D ambiguous. CDR1 and CDR2 from the germline V gene are SQVTM and ANQGSEA. This CDR3 is built from 13 residues. V dropped 0 bases and J dropped 2 bases, with 6 bases sitting between them. The CDR3 loop reads CSVEDRYTDTQYF. The DNA of the CDR3 is TGCAGCGTTGAAGATCGGTACACAGATACGCAGTATTTT.

This rearrangement joins TRBV11-2 to TRBJ1-1; D uncertain. Deletions cut 3 bases from V and 0 bases from J, with 8 bases between. The CDR3 sequence is 14 residues long. Germline values: CDR1 SGHAT, CDR2 FQNNGV. The CDR3 sequence: CASSFAGMNTEAFF. The CDR3 nucleotides read TGTGCCAGCAGCTTTGCCGGCATGAACACTGAAGCTTTCTTT.

CDR3 in amino acids: CASSYGAAVGHTDTQYF. In DNA form, the CDR3 reads TGTGCCAGCAGTTACGGGGCTGCTGTGGGGCACACAGATACGCAGTATTTT. The chain carries TRBV6-2 or TRBV6-3 and TRBJ2-3; the D gene is possibly TRBD1 (5 bases). Germline-derived CDR1 and CDR2 are MNHEY and SVGEGT. The CDR3 has 17 amino acids. V was clipped by 2 bases and J by 2 bases, with 17 bases between them.

The rearrangement uses TRBV7-3 and TRBJ1-3, with D uncertain. V lost 4 bases and J lost 10, with 14 bases in between. CDR3 length equals 13 residues. Germline V gene sequence: CDR1 SGHTA, CDR2 FQGTGA. The CDR3 DNA reads as TGTGCCAGCAGCTCCTTCTTGGGCGGAACCATATATTTT. This gives the protein CASSSFLGGTIYF.

This clonotype was seen a few times. The chain uses TRBV5-1 and TRBJ2-7, with D perhaps matching TRBD2 (5 bases). Trimming cost V 4 bases and J 3 bases, with 17 bases left between them. The CDR3 is made up of 15 amino acids. From germline, CDR1 is SGHRS and CDR2 YFSETQ. CDR3 region: CASSPSRLNHYEQYF. DNA for the CDR3: TGCGCCAGCAGCCCGAGTAGACTAAACCACTACGAGCAGTACTTC.

The V gene is TRBV7-2, the J gene TRBJ2-3; 8 bases are a match to TRBD2. The trim removed 2 bases at V and 4 bases at J, leaving 11 bases unmatched. Germline CDR1 is SGHTA and CDR2 is FQGNSA. This CDR3 contains 17 residues. CDR3 residues: CASSLSPGLGASDTQYF. The CDR3 DNA sequence: TGTGCCAGCAGCTTAAGTCCGGGACTAGGGGCATCAGATACGCAGTATTTT.

The CDR3: CASSFTDIYGYTF. CDR3 in DNA: TGTGCCAGCAGTTTTACTGATATCTATGGCTACACCTTC. The chain is built from TRBV28 and TRBJ1-2; D ambiguous. This CDR3 contains 13 residues. V dropped 3 bases and J dropped 4 bases, with 9 bases sitting between them. Germline lookup yields CDR1 MDHEN and CDR2 SYDVKM.

The chain links TRBV12-3 or TRBV12-4 to TRBJ2-1; D remains unclear. The J call is in doubt because the DNA end fits TRBJ2-7 better. The CDR3 covers 14 residues. CDR3 DNA: TGTGCCAGCAGTCGCTCCAGAGGTTACAATGAGCAGTACTTC. Amino acid sequence: CASSRSRGYNEQYF.